A single sample gave rise to the 8 T cell receptor beta chains below, sequenced in a study of blood T cells in healthy people across ages. A J-beta primer mix and a sample-barcoded 5' primer were used in a second PCR of roughly 6 to 12 cycles. TCRdb analysed the 5' RACE reads with MiXCR anew, one entry per CDR3 protein. The table includes about 570,000 distinct CDR3 sequences, about 26% detected once. Source material: blood. The receptors were sampled from a woman between 65 and 79 years old in good health.

This clonotype has just a few counts. The DNA of the CDR3 is TGTGCCAGCAGTTGGGGAGTAGGGAATTGGGGGAGTCTCTCCTACAATGAGCAGTTCTTC. This gives the protein CASSWGVGNWGSLSYNEQFF. V is TRBV6-2 or TRBV6-3 and J is TRBJ2-1; D could derive from TRBD1 or TRBD2 (5 bases each). CDR1 is MNHEY and CDR2 is SVGEGT in the germline V gene. This CDR3 has 20 amino acids. V lost 4 bases and J 0 bases, leaving 25 bases between the germline ends.

This clonotype was counted between two and nine times. This chain uses TRBV7-9 with TRBJ2-2; no definite D call. The germline V and J ends were trimmed by 5 bases and 1 base, with 5 bases remaining between them. This CDR3 is 13 amino acids long. Germline CDR1 reads SEHNR; CDR2 reads FQNEAQ (reference sequence). The CDR3 sequence: CASSNQNTGELFF. DNA of the CDR3: TGTGCCAGCAGCAACCAGAACACCGGGGAGCTGTTTTTT.

J is TRBJ2-3 and V is TRBV5-1, with D hard to call. The CDR3 is 15 amino acids. CDR1 SGHRS and CDR2 YFSETQ come from the germline V gene. The V end lost 2 bases, the J end lost 5 bases, and 15 bases lay between the germline ends. The CDR3 DNA follows: TGCGCCAGCAGCTTCCAGTGGGCCCAAGGAGATACGCAGTATTTT. Translated: CASSFQWAQGDTQYF.

This sequence joins TRBV28 and TRBJ2-3; 13 bases agree with TRBD2. The germline CDR1 and CDR2 sequences are MDHEN and SYDVKM. The CDR3 is 14 amino acids. Unmatched junction bases numbered 4, after V lost 7 bases and J lost 6 bases. CDR3 sequence (DNA): TGTGCCAGCACCGGGACTAGCGGGGCGGATACGCAGTATTTT. It specifies CASTGTSGADTQYF.

This clonotype was seen only a few times. V gene TRBV7-9 combines with J gene TRBJ1-2, with D perhaps TRBD1 (5 bases). Trimming took off 7 bases at V and 5 bases at J, with 14 bases between the two ends. The CDR3 length is 13 residues. The germline gives CDR1 SEHNR, CDR2 FQNEAQ (reference sequence). The CDR3 nucleotides are TGTGCCAGCACCCCTCTGCGGGGGTATGGCTACACCTTC. Protein product: CASTPLRGYGYTF.

With respect to this clonotype: No conserved phenylalanine or tryptophan ends this CDR3, so it is likely a read error. V gene TRBV4-1 combines with J gene TRBJ2-5, with D possibly TRBD2 on 5 matching bases. The germline gives CDR1 MGHRA, CDR2 YSYEKL. The CDR3 spans 13 residues. The germline V and J ends were trimmed by 1 base and 3 bases, with 6 bases remaining between them. CDR3 sequence: CASSQVGEETQYS. In DNA, the CDR3 is TGCGCCAGCAGCCAAGTGGGAGAAGAGACCCAGTACTCC.

In this sample, this clonotype turned up many times. One junction end disagrees with the germline gene, perhaps due to a read error. This chain links TRBV12-3 or TRBV12-4 with TRBJ2-7; no firm D call. CDR3 length equals 13 residues. CDR3 region: CASSLALSYEQYF. CDR3 sequence (DNA): TGTGCCAGCAGCTTAGCCCTGTCCTACGAGCAGTACTTC.

This clonotype was seen many times. The CDR3 protein is CASSFRLSSYNEQFF. The CDR3 DNA follows: TGTGCCAGCAGCTTCCGCCTGAGCTCCTACAATGAGCAGTTCTTC. The V call is TRBV7-2, the J call TRBJ2-1; D is uncertain. The germline V gene encodes CDR1 SGHTA and CDR2 FQGNSA. Deletions cut 3 bases from V and 0 bases from J, with 9 bases between. The CDR3 contains 15 residues. The variable domain in full, completed from reference TRBV7-2 and TRBJ2-1, reads GAGVSQSPSNKVTEKGKDVELRCDPISGHTALYWYRQSLGQGLEFLIYFQGNSAPDKSGLPSDRFSAERTGGSVSTLTIQRTQQEDSAVYLCASSFRLSSYNEQFFGPGTRLTVL.